One and the same sample provided the 30 T cell receptor beta chains below, sequenced in a study of shared clonotypes between healthy human individuals. Only CD45RO-negative cells positively selected for CCR7 counted as naive CD8 cells, so terminally differentiated effector memory CD45RA+ cells were excluded. Generated by immunoSEQ multiplex PCR, the TCRdb table keeps only in-frame clones and is missing some. Among around 550,000 clones listed, 85% to 95% were seen once. Sequenced material: naive CD8+ T cells sorted from blood. Receptors originate from a woman younger than 45 in good health.

The table lists this clone with a count of one. The rearrangement joins TRBV28 to TRBJ1-5; maybe TRBD1 (5 bases). CDR1 is MDHEN, CDR2 SYDVKM, per germline. This CDR3 region has 14 residues. V was pared by 3 bases and J by 4 bases, with 10 bases between. In nucleotides, the CDR3 is TGTGCCAGCAGTTTCCTGCGGGGGAATCAGCCCCAGCATTTT. Translation gives CASSFLRGNQPQHF.

The rearrangement links TRBV25-1 to TRBJ1-3; D is unclear. V was clipped by 4 bases and J by 0 bases, with 13 bases between them. CDR1 MGHDK and CDR2 SYGVNS come from the germline V gene. The CDR3 is 16 amino acids. CDR3 sequence (DNA): TGTGCCAGCAGTGGATATATCGGGATCTCTGGAAACACCATATATTTT. It codes for CASSGYIGISGNTIYF.

This clone has only one observation. The chain recombines TRBV4-1 with TRBJ2-5; D is perhaps TRBD2 (5 bases). The CDR3 sequence is 14 residues long. CDR1 MGHRA and CDR2 YSYEKL come from the germline V gene. With 0 bases removed from V and 11 bases from J, the gap between germline ends came to 16 bases. In DNA form, the CDR3 reads TGCGCCAGCAGCCAAGACGGGATTTGGGTACAGCAGTACTTC. Translating gives CASSQDGIWVQQYF.

The rearrangement uses TRBV6-1 and TRBJ1-4, with 7 bases that match TRBD1. V was clipped by 5 bases and J by 7 bases; unmatched bases: 4. CDR3 length equals 13 residues. CDR1 MNHNS and CDR2 SASEGT come from the germline V gene. The CDR3 nucleotides read TGTGCCAGCAGTAGACAGGGCGGTGAAAAACTGTTTTTT. Its protein product is CASSRQGGEKLFF.

V usage is TRBV6-1 and J usage is TRBJ1-2; 9 bases match TRBD1. The CDR3 runs 17 residues. V shed 4 bases, J shed 2 bases, and the junction held 11 bases outside the gene matches. The germline V gene has CDR1 MNHNS and CDR2 SASEGT. The CDR3 DNA sequence: TGTGCCAGCAGTGGAGGGACAGGGCGCAGTCTGAACTATGGCTACACCTTC. It encodes CASSGGTGRSLNYGYTF.

The chain carries TRBV6-1 and TRBJ2-7; 8 bases line up with TRBD1. This CDR3 is 16 amino acids long. V was clipped by 3 bases and J by 4 bases; unmatched bases: 11. Germline V gene lookup returns CDR1 MNHNS and CDR2 SASEGT. CDR3 sequence (DNA): TGTGCCAGCAGTGATAGGGTCGGGACAGGAAAATACGAGCAGTACTTC. Its translation is CASSDRVGTGKYEQYF.

The table lists this clone with a count of one. This chain connects TRBV12-5 to TRBJ1-2, with 9 bases that match TRBD1. Germline CDR1 reads LGHNT; CDR2 reads FRNRAP. Trimming at V came to 5 bases and at J to 1 base, leaving 8 bases not matched to a gene. CDR3 size: 16 residues. The CDR3 DNA follows: TGTGCTAGTGGTACCTCAACGGGACAGGGTAACTATGGCTACACCTTC. It codes for CASGTSTGQGNYGYTF.

The rearrangement joins TRBV5-6 to TRBJ2-1, with TRBD1 matching over 9 bases. This CDR3 spans 16 amino acids. Germline V gene lookup returns CDR1 SGHDT and CDR2 YYEEEE. V was pared by 1 base and J by 6 bases, with 8 bases of the junction left unmatched. The chain's CDR3 is CASSLKGQGIINEQFF. CDR3 bases: TGTGCCAGCAGCTTGAAGGGACAGGGAATAATCAATGAGCAGTTCTTC.

This clone has a single count. The J gene is TRBJ2-1, the V gene TRBV19; 11 bases are shared with TRBD2. Trimming removed 5 bases from V and 2 bases from J; junction bases left unmatched: 11. The CDR3 totals 18 residues. Per the germline V gene, CDR1 is LNHDA and CDR2 is SQIVND (reference sequence). CDR3 sequence (DNA): TGTGCCAGTAGTGCCGGTAGGACTAGCGGGTACACCTACAATGAGCAGTTCTTC. It yields the protein CASSAGRTSGYTYNEQFF.

This sequence joins TRBV5-6 and TRBJ1-2; TRBD1 matches 8 bases. V dropped 4 bases and J dropped 4; count of bases not matched to a gene: 6. This CDR3 comprises 14 residues. Germline-derived CDR1 and CDR2 are SGHDT and YYEEEE. In DNA form, the CDR3 reads TGTGCCAGCAGCCCAGGACAGGGTTTCTATGGCTACACCTTC. Protein sequence: CASSPGQGFYGYTF.

CDR3 coding DNA: TGTGCCAGCAGCTCCCGGACTAGCGGTAGCTCCTACAATGAGCAGTTCTTC. It codes for CASSSRTSGSSYNEQFF. The chain is built from TRBV9 and TRBJ2-1; TRBD2 matches 10 bases. The germline V gene has CDR1 SGDLS and CDR2 YYNGEE. The CDR3 runs to 17 residues. The junction had 7 bases not matched to a gene; V was cut back by 4 bases and J by 0 bases.

The chain recombines TRBV27 with TRBJ2-5; D gene unclear. The assigned J gene may be wrong: the sequence end matches TRBJ2-7 better. The CDR3 has 15 amino acids. The germline gives CDR1 MNHEY, CDR2 SMNVEV (reference sequence). CDR3 nucleotides: TGTGCCAGCTACTCCTACGCGGTTAGCTCCTACGAGCAGTACTTC. This translates into CASYSYAVSSYEQYF.

V is TRBV27 and J is TRBJ1-4; weak D call: TRBD1 (6 bases). The germline CDR1 and CDR2 sequences are MNHEY and SMNVEV (reference sequence). The CDR3 loop spans 15 amino acids. Trimming removed 5 bases at V and 3 bases at J, with 13 bases between. CDR3 in amino acids: CASSLGAEANEKLFF. As DNA, the CDR3 is TGTGCCAGCAGTCTGGGGGCAGAGGCTAATGAAAAACTGTTTTTT.

V gene TRBV5-6 combines with J gene TRBJ2-7; TRBD2 matches at 7 bases. J gave up 5 bases and V 5 bases, and 7 bases lay outside the gene matches. The CDR3 has 13 amino acids. Germline CDR1 is SGHDT and CDR2 is YYEEEE. Here the CDR3 DNA reads TGTGCCAGCAGGGGCCCAGGGAGGGACGAGCAGTACTTC. It codes for CASRGPGRDEQYF.

Only one count was recorded for this clone. J is TRBJ2-1 and V is TRBV5-6; 8 nucleotides match TRBD2. The V and J ends lost 5 bases and 4 bases, in that order; junction bases with no gene match: 11. The CDR3 is 16 amino acids. The germline V gene encodes CDR1 SGHDT and CDR2 YYEEEE. The CDR3 here is CASSSQNLAGYNEQFF. CDR3 in DNA: TGTGCCAGCAGTTCGCAGAACTTAGCGGGGTACAATGAGCAGTTCTTC.

The CDR3 nucleotides read TGCGCCAGCAGCTTGGACCTAGCGGGAACCTACGAGCAGTACTTC. Amino acid sequence: CASSLDLAGTYEQYF. The J gene is TRBJ2-7, the V gene TRBV5-1; 9 positions agree with TRBD2. Germline CDR1 SGHRS, CDR2 YFSETQ. Germline trimming cut 0 bases from V and 2 bases from J; bases unmatched to any gene: 3. CDR3 length: 15 residues.

This chain links TRBV2 with TRBJ2-1; 10 bases agree with TRBD2. The CDR3 totals 16 residues. Looked up from germline, CDR1 is SNHLY and CDR2 is FYNNEI. V dropped 7 bases and J dropped 4; count of bases not matched to a gene: 10. Here the CDR3 reads CASIGLAGANYNEQFF. CDR3 nucleotide sequence: TGTGCCAGCATTGGGCTAGCGGGAGCAAATTACAATGAGCAGTTCTTC.

The V gene is TRBV10-1, the J gene TRBJ2-7, with TRBD2 identical over 9 bases. V gave up 2 bases and J gave up 5 bases; unmatched junction bases: 16. The germline gives CDR1 WNHNN, CDR2 SYGVQD (reference sequence). The CDR3 length is 18 residues. The CDR3 nucleotides are TGCGCCAGCAGTGAGGAAATCCCACCAGCGGGAGGATTCGACGAGCAGTACTTC. Encoded protein: CASSEEIPPAGGFDEQYF.

This chain links TRBV27 with TRBJ2-7; D ambiguous. The V end was cut by 6 bases, the J end by 0 bases, with 15 bases between. The germline CDR1 and CDR2 sequences are MNHEY and SMNVEV (reference sequence). The CDR3 sequence is 15 residues long. CDR3 DNA: TGTGCCAGCAGCTATACCCCCTCGAGCTCCTACGAGCAGTACTTC. It yields the protein CASSYTPSSSYEQYF.

J is TRBJ2-1 and V is TRBV10-3, with 7 bases that match TRBD2. The CDR3 spans 15 residues. Germline V gene lookup returns CDR1 ENHRY and CDR2 SYGVKD. The ends lost 8 bases at V and 4 bases at J; junction bases unmatched: 11. Here the CDR3 DNA reads TGTGCCATCCTTGGGGCTAGCGGAGCATACAATGAGCAGTTCTTC. It encodes CAILGASGAYNEQFF.

Notes on this clone: This sample also contains other DNA sequences that code for the same CDR3. V gene TRBV28 combines with J gene TRBJ2-1; TRBD2 matches 11 bases. The germline CDR1 and CDR2 sequences are MDHEN and SYDVKM. The J segment lost 3 bases and the V segment lost 5 bases, leaving 0 bases of the junction unmatched. This CDR3 comprises 14 residues. CDR3 nucleotides: TGTGCCAGCAGTGGGACTAGCGGCTACAATGAGCAGTTCTTC. It is translated as CASSGTSGYNEQFF.

This clone has just one count. The chain couples TRBV27 to TRBJ2-7; perhaps TRBD2 as D (5 bases). The CDR3 consists of 16 residues. Germline-derived CDR1 and CDR2 are MNHEY and SMNVEV (reference sequence). Trimming left V 6 bases short and J 0 bases short, with 18 bases between. CDR3 sequence (DNA): TGTGCCAGCAGCCTGCGAAAGGGAGCGCTCTCCTACGAGCAGTACTTC. It is translated as CASSLRKGALSYEQYF.

To note about this clone: The same CDR3 can be traced to other DNA sequences in this sample. This chain uses TRBV27 with TRBJ1-2, with D maybe TRBD1 (6 bases). CDR1 and CDR2 from the germline V gene are MNHEY and SMNVEV (reference sequence). Trimming took off 4 bases at V and 2 bases at J, with 11 bases between the two ends. The CDR3 has 14 amino acids. The CDR3 DNA is TGTGCCAGCAGTTGGGGTCAGGGGAACTATGGCTACACCTTC. Residues: CASSWGQGNYGYTF.

This clone occurred once. The chain uses TRBV28 and TRBJ1-2; D unclear. The CDR3 runs 13 residues. The V and J ends lost 3 bases and 0 bases respectively, with 5 bases between them. Germline V CDR1 and CDR2: MDHEN, SYDVKM. Written as DNA, the CDR3 is TGTGCCAGCAGTTTGTTAGCTAACTATGGCTACACCTTC. This translates into CASSLLANYGYTF.

The CDR3 bases are TGTGCCAGCAGTGAACCAGGCTTTGGTAGCTCCTACGAGCAGTACTTC. It specifies CASSEPGFGSSYEQYF. V is TRBV6-1 and J is TRBJ2-7; D gene unclear. CDR1 is MNHNS, CDR2 SASEGT, per germline. V shed 2 bases and J shed 0 bases, with 14 bases lying between them. This CDR3 has 16 amino acids.

This chain uses TRBV7-9 with TRBJ2-1, with D unresolved. CDR1 is SEHNR and CDR2 is FQNEAQ in the germline V gene (reference sequence). Trimming shortened V by 7 bases and J by 7 bases, and 11 bases separated the two germline ends. The CDR3 totals 12 residues. For the CDR3, the DNA is TGTGCCAGCACCCCTGGCCGGAATGAGCAGTTCTTC. Translation gives CASTPGRNEQFF.

This rearrangement joins TRBV19 to TRBJ2-2; 8 bases fit TRBD2. The CDR3 is 15 amino acids. After removal of 1 base from V and 6 bases from J, the junction contained 4 bases not matched to a gene. The V gene's germline CDR1 is LNHDA and CDR2 SQIVND (reference sequence). CDR3 coding DNA: TGTGCCAGTAGTATAGCGGGAGGGTTCGCCGGGGAGCTGTTTTTT. As protein: CASSIAGGFAGELFF.

V gene TRBV6-1 combines with J gene TRBJ2-3; possibly TRBD1 for D (6 bases). This CDR3 region has 14 residues. Germline V gives CDR1 MNHNS, CDR2 SASEGT. The V gene lost 8 bases and the J gene lost 4 bases, with 16 bases spanning the gap. For the CDR3, the DNA is TGTGCCAGCCAATACAGGGTTTCCCCAGATACGCAGTATTTT. It encodes CASQYRVSPDTQYF.

The rearrangement links TRBV4-1 to TRBJ2-7, with D unclear. In germline, CDR1 is MGHRA, CDR2 YSYEKL. The CDR3 covers 14 residues. Trimming left V 1 base short and J 0 bases short, with 7 bases between. CDR3 region: CASSQGLYSYEQYF. The DNA for the CDR3 is TGCGCCAGCAGCCAAGGGTTATACTCCTACGAGCAGTACTTC.

The chain combines TRBV29-1 with TRBJ2-1; 8 bases are a match to TRBD1. Germline V gene data show CDR1 as SQVTM and CDR2 as ANQGSEA. The CDR3 sequence is 19 residues long. The V gene end was trimmed by 4 bases and the J gene end by 0 bases; junction bases not matched to a gene: 17. The CDR3 reads CSVVRGLVITRTSYNEQFF. CDR3 nucleotide sequence: TGCAGCGTTGTCAGGGGGCTCGTGATAACCCGGACCTCCTACAATGAGCAGTTCTTC.